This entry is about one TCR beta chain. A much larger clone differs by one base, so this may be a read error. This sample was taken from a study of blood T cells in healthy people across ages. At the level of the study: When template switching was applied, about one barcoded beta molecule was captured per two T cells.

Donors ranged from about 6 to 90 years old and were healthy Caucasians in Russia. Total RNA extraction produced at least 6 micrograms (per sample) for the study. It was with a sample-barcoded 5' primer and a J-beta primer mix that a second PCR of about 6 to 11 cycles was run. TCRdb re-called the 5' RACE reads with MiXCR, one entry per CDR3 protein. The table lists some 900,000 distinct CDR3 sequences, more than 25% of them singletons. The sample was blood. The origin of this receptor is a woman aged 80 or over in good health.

CDR3 coding DNA: TGCGCCAGCAGCCAGGAGACAGGGCGCTATGGCCACACCTTC. Its translation is CASSQETGRYGHTF. J is TRBJ1-2 and V is TRBV4-3; TRBD1 aligns across 7 bases. Germline-derived CDR1 and CDR2 are LGHNA and YSLEER. The CDR3 is 14 amino acids.